Each of the 9 T cell receptor beta chains below was sequenced from the same sample in a study of early T cells in non-severe SARS-CoV-2 infection. TCRdb re-derived calls from the 5' RACE reads in MiXCR, one entry per CDR3 protein. Here the sample spans about 70,000 distinct CDR3 sequences, less than 12% being singletons. The sequenced sample was whole blood, obtained at baseline. The receptors originated from an adult who was a healthcare worker with PCR-confirmed SARS-CoV-2 infection or an uninfected control (not recorded which).

This clonotype was seen ten or more times. The chain has TRBV4-2 and TRBJ2-5; TRBD2 matches 9 bases. CDR1 and CDR2 from the germline V gene are LGHNA and YNFKEQ. V trimming: 3 bases; J trimming: 7 bases; junction bases outside the gene matches: 15. This CDR3 is 17 amino acids long. For the CDR3, the DNA is TGTGCCAGCAGCCAGGGGGGAATGGGGACTAGCATCACGACCCAGTACTTC. It encodes CASSQGGMGTSITTQYF.

This clonotype showed up many times. The junction departs from germline at one end; a sequencing error may be responsible. The chain combines TRBV11-2 with TRBJ1-6, with D tentatively TRBD1 (6 bases). Germline assignment: CDR1 SGHAT and CDR2 FQNNGV. CDR3 size: 18 residues. The CDR3 nucleotides are TGTGCCAGCAGCTTAGATTTGAGGGGGAGCTCCTATAATTCACCCCTCCATTTT. Encoded protein: CASSLDLRGSSYNSPLHF.

This clonotype was seen a few times. The chain has TRBV6-2 or TRBV6-3 and TRBJ2-3; 7 bases align to TRBD1. Trimming cost V 6 bases and J 4 bases; bases outside gene matches: 7. The length of the CDR3 is 14 residues. Germline V gives CDR1 MNHEY, CDR2 SVGEGT. The CDR3 DNA follows: TGTGCCAGCAGCGGACAGGCCTTATCAGATACGCAGTATTTT. It encodes CASSGQALSDTQYF.

This clonotype was seen a few times. J is TRBJ2-2 and V is TRBV10-3; D is possibly TRBD1 (5 bases). Trimming took off 6 bases at V and 2 bases at J, with 7 bases between the two ends. The CDR3 runs 13 residues. Germline V gene data show CDR1 as ENHRY and CDR2 as SYGVKD. CDR3 DNA: TGTGCCATCAGACAGGAAAACACCGGGGAGCTGTTTTTT. Translation gives CAIRQENTGELFF.

This clonotype has a handful of counts. The gene calls are TRBV7-9 and TRBJ1-2; 7 nucleotides align to TRBD1. Germline lookup yields CDR1 SEHNR and CDR2 FQNEAQ (reference sequence). V lost 10 bases to trimming and J lost 8 bases; unmatched junction nucleotides: 7. This CDR3 spans 11 amino acids. DNA for the CDR3: TGTGCCACTCAAGGGGGCTTCGGCTACACCTTC. Encoded protein: CATQGGFGYTF.

This clonotype was counted a few times. This chain connects TRBV6-2 or TRBV6-3 to TRBJ2-5; D gene unclear. Trimming removed 3 bases at V and 2 bases at J, with 7 bases between. CDR3 length equals 13 residues. Germline assignment: CDR1 MNHEY and CDR2 SVGEGT. CDR3 protein: CASSYGLQETQYF. The CDR3 region has the DNA TGTGCCAGCAGTTATGGATTACAAGAGACCCAGTACTTC.

This clonotype was detected ten times or more. This sequence joins TRBV29-1 and TRBJ1-2, with 8 bases that match TRBD1. The CDR3 length is 12 residues. V was clipped by 4 bases and J by 8 bases; unmatched bases: 6. Germline V CDR1 and CDR2: SQVTM, ANQGSEA. Here the CDR3 reads CSVGQGAQGYTF. As DNA, the CDR3 is TGCAGCGTTGGGCAGGGGGCGCAGGGCTACACCTTC. The whole variable domain, remainder taken from reference TRBV29-1 and TRBJ1-2, is SAVISQKPSRDICQRGTSLTIQCQVDSQVTMMFWYRQQPGQSLTLIATANQGSEATYESGFVIDKFPISRPNLTFSTLTVSNMSPEDSSIYLCSVGQGAQGYTFGSGTRLTVV.

The chain combines TRBV28 with TRBJ2-5, with D unclear. CDR1 MDHEN and CDR2 SYDVKM come from the germline V gene. Trimming removed 4 bases from V and 4 bases from J, with 10 bases in between. The length of the CDR3 is 13 residues. CDR3 protein: CASSSRISETQYF. The CDR3 DNA reads as TGTGCCAGCAGTTCCCGGATCTCAGAGACCCAGTACTTC.

V and J are TRBV5-1 and TRBJ2-5; 7 bases match TRBD1. Trimming removed 4 bases from V and 3 bases from J; junction bases left unmatched: 6. The germline CDR1 and CDR2 sequences are SGHRS and YFSETQ. This CDR3 has 14 residues. CDR3 sequence: CASSPGTAKETQYF. CDR3 DNA sequence: TGCGCCAGCAGCCCCGGGACAGCCAAAGAGACCCAGTACTTC. The full variable domain, its missing parts supplied by reference TRBV5-1 and TRBJ2-5, is KAGVTQTPRYLIKTRGQQVTLSCSPISGHRSVSWYQQTPGQGLQFLFEYFSETQRNKGNFPGRFSGRQFSNSRSEMNVSTLELGDSALYLCASSPGTAKETQYFGPGTRLLVL.